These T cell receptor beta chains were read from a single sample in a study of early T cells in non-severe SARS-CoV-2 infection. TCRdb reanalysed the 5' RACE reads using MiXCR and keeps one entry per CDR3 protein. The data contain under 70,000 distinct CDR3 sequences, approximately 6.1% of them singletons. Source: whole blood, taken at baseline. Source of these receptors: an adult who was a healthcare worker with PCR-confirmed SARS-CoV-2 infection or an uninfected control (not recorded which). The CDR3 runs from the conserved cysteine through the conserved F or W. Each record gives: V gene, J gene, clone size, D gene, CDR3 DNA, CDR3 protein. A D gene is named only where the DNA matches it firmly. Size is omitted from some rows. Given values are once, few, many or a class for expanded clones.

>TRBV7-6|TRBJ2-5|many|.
TGTGCCAGCAGCTTACTGGCGCGGAGGAACGAGACCCAGTACTTC
CASSLLARRNETQYF
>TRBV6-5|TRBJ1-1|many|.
TGTGCCAGCAGTAACCAGGGGTTGAACACTGAAGCTTTCTTT
CASSNQGLNTEAFF
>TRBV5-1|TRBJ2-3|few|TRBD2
TGCGCCAGCAGCCCACGGGTGAGCGGGACGGGATTTGCAGATACGCAGTATTTT
CASSPRVSGTGFADTQYF
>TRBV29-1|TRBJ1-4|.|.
TGCAGCGTTGAACAACAGGCTAATGAAAAACTGTTTTTT
CSVEQQANEKLFF
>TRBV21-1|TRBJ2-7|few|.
TGTGCCAGCCCTGAAACGACAGGGAAAGGGTTCTACGAGCAGTACTTC
CASPETTGKGFYEQYF
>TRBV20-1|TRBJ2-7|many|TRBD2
TGCAGTGCTAGAGATCTTAGCGGGGTCTACGAGCAGTACTTC
CSARDLSGVYEQYF
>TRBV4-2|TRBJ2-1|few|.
TGTGCCAGCAGCCAAGAGAGGGGGAGGACCTCCTACAATGAGCAGTTCTTC
CASSQERGRTSYNEQFF
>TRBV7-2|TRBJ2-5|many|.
TGTGCCAGCAGCTTAAGAAGGGGGCAAGAGACCCAGTACTTC
CASSLRRGQETQYF
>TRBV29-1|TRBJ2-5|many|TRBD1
TGCAGCGTAGCCGGGGACAGGTACCAAGAGACCCAGTACTTC
CSVAGDRYQETQYF
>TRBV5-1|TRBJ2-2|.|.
TGCGCCAGCAGCCTTCGACAGGAGAACACCGGGGAGCTGTTTTTT
CASSLRQENTGELFF
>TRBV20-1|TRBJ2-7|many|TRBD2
TGCAGTGCTAGAGATACCCTAGGACTAGCGGGAATAGGCGAGCAGTACTTC
CSARDTLGLAGIGEQYF
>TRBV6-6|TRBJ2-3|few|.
TGTGCCAGCGGAATGGTCCCAGATACGCAGTATTTT
CASGMVPDTQYF
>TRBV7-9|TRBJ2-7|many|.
TGTGCCAGCAGCTTTGACAGGTACTCCTACGAGCAGTACTTC
CASSFDRYSYEQYF
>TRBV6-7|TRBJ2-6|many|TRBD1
TGTGCCAGCAGTTACTCCGAGGGACAGTCTGGGGCCAACGTCCTGACTTTC
CASSYSEGQSGANVLTF
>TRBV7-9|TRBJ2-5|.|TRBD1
TGTGCCAGCAGCCCCGGACAGGGCCAAGAGACCCAGTACTTC
CASSPGQGQETQYF
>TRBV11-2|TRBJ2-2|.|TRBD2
TGTGCCAGCAGCTTAGCGGCATCCCGAGCGGGAGATTGGAACACCGGGGAGCTGTTTTTT
CASSLAASRAGDWNTGELFF
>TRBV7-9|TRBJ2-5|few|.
TGTGCCAGCAGCTTAGAACAGGGAGAGACCCAGTACTTC
CASSLEQGETQYF
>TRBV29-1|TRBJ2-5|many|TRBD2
TGCAGCGTTGGTCCGGGACTAGCGACGGAGACCCAGTACTTC
CSVGPGLATETQYF
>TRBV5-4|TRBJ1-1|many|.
TGTGCCACCCACAAACAGGGATACGAAGCTTTCTTT
CATHKQGYEAFF
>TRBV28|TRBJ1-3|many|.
TGTGCCAGCAGTCCCGACAGTCCTGGAAACACCATATATTTT
CASSPDSPGNTIYF
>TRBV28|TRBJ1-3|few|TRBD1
TGTGCCAGCAAACCGGGACAGGGGACTGGAAACACCATATATTTT
CASKPGQGTGNTIYF
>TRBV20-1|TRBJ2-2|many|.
TGCAGTGCGGGCAGGAGTAGCACCGGGGAGCTGTTTTTT
CSAGRSSTGELFF
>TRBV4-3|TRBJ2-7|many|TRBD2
TGCGCCAGCAGCCAAGTCACTAGCGGGAGCTACGAGCAGTACTTC
CASSQVTSGSYEQYF